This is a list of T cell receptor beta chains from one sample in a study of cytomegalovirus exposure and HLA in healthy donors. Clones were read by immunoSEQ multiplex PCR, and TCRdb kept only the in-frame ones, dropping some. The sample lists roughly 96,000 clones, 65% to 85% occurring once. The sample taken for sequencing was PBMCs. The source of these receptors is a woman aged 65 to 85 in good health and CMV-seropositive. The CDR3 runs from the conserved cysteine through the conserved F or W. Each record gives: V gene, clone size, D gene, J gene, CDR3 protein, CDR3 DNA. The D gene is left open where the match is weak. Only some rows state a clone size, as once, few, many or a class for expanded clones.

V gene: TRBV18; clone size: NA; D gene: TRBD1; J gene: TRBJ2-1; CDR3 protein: CASSRTGSVDNEQFF; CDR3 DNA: TGTGCCAGCTCTCGGACAGGGTCGGTGGACAATGAGCAGTTCTTC
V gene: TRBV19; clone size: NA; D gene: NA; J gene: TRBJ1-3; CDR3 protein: CASSVMASHGNTIYF; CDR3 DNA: TGTGCCAGTAGTGTAATGGCCAGTCATGGAAACACCATATATTTT
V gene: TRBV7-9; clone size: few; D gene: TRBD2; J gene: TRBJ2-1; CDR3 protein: CASSLGGSGRRIYNEQFF; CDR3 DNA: TGTGCCAGCAGCTTAGGGGGTAGCGGGAGACGGATCTACAATGAGCAGTTCTTC
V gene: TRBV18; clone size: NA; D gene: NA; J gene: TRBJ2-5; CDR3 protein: CASSPPRQQETQYF; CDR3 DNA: TGTGCCAGCTCACCACCGCGACAGCAAGAGACCCAGTACTTC
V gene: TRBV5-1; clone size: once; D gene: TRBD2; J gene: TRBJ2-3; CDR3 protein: CASSLLAGVADTQYF; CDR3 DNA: TGCGCCAGCAGCTTGCTGGCGGGGGTGGCAGATACGCAGTATTTT
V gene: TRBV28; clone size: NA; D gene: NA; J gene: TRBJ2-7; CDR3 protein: CASRLSNYEQYF; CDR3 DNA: TGTGCCAGCAGGCTTAGCAACTACGAGCAGTACTTC
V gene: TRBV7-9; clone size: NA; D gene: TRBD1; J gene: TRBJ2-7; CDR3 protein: CASSLTPWDRPYEQYF; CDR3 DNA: TGTGCCAGCAGCTTAACCCCCTGGGACAGACCCTACGAGCAGTACTTC
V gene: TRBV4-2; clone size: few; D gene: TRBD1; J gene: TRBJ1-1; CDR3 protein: CASSQDGAGGSTEAFF; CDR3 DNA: TGTGCCAGCAGCCAAGATGGGGCAGGGGGGTCCACTGAAGCTTTCTTT
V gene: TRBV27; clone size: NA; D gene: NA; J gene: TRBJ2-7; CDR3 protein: CASSLLADSYEQYF; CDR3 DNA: TGTGCCAGCTCTTTGTTAGCGGACTCCTACGAGCAGTACTTC
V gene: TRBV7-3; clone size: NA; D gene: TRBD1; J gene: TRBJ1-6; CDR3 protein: CASSPTGGRNSPLHF; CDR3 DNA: TGTGCCAGCAGCCCCACAGGGGGAAGGAATTCACCCCTCCACTTT
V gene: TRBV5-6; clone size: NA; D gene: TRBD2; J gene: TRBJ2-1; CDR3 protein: CASSLLRGGTNEQFF; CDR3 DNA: TGTGCCAGCAGCTTGTTGCGGGGGGGTACAAATGAGCAGTTCTTC
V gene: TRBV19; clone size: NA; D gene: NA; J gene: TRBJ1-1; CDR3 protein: CASTRVGNTEAFF; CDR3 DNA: TGTGCCAGTACGAGGGTTGGAAACACTGAAGCTTTCTTT
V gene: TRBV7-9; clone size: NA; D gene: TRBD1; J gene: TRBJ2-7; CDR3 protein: CASSSQGQTDEQYF; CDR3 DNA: TGTGCCAGCAGCTCCCAGGGACAGACCGACGAGCAGTACTTC
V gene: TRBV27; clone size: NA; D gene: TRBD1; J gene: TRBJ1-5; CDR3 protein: CASSRGGPGGAESNQPQHF; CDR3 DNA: TGTGCCAGCAGCCGTGGAGGTCCAGGGGGCGCAGAGAGCAATCAGCCCCAGCATTTT
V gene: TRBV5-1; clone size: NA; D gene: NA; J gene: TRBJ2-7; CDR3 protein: CASSLGGLFPYEQYF; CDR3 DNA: TGCGCCAGCAGCTTGGGGGGGCTTTTTCCCTACGAGCAGTACTTC
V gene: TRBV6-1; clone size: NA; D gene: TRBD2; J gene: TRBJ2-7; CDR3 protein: CASSGTSASSYEQYF; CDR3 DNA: TGTGCCAGCAGTGGGACTAGCGCTAGCTCCTACGAGCAGTACTTC
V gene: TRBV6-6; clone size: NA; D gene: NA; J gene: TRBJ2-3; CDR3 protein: CASSLGGAGTDTQYF; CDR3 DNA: TGTGCCAGCAGCCTGGGGGGGGCTGGGACAGATACGCAGTATTTT
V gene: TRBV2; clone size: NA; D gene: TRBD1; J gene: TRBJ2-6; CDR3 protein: CASIIPTGGGLSGANVLTF; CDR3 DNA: TGTGCCAGCATAATCCCGACAGGGGGTGGTCTCTCTGGGGCCAACGTCCTGACTTTC
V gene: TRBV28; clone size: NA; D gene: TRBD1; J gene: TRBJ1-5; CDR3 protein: CASSVRDRGYQPQHF; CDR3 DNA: TGTGCCAGCAGTGTCCGGGACAGGGGGTATCAGCCCCAGCATTTT
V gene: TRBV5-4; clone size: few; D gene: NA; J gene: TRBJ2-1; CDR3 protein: CASSQTLGGGLLIEQFF; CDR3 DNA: TGCGCCAGCAGCCAGACTCTAGGCGGGGGCCTGCTGATTGAGCAGTTCTTC
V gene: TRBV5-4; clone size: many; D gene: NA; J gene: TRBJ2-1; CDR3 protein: CASSSPAGNEQFF; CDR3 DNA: TGTGCCAGCAGCTCCCCCGCCGGGAATGAGCAGTTCTTC
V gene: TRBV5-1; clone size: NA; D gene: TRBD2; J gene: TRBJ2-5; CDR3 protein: CASSFRVAGPGGEETQYF; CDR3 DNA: TGCGCCAGCAGCTTTAGAGTAGCGGGCCCCGGGGGTGAGGAGACCCAGTACTTC
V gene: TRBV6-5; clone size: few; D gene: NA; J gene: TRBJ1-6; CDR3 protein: CASRQYNSPLHF; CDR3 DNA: TGTGCCAGCAGACAGTATAATTCACCCCTCCACTTT
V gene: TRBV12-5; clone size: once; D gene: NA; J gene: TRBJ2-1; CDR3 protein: CASGLVLGPRGEQFF; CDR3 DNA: TGTGCTAGTGGTTTGGTACTGGGTCCGCGGGGTGAGCAGTTCTTC
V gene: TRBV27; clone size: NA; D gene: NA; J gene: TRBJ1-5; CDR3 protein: CASSLSRLGLGSNQPQHF; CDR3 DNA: TGTGCCAGCAGTTTATCGCGTTTGGGGCTCGGTAGCAATCAGCCCCAGCATTTT
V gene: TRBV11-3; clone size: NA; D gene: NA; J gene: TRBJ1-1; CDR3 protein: CASSSGHLNTEAFF; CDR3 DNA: TGTGCCAGCAGCTCGGGACATCTGAACACTGAAGCTTTCTTT